A single sample is the source of the 8 T cell receptor beta chains below, sequenced in a study of CD8 T cells in ankylosing spondylitis (dated by TCRdb to about 2017). What the authors observed across the whole study: Blood from ankylosing spondylitis patients appeared to be characterized by a TCR beta motif composed of roughly 8 highly homologous amino acid variants.

The antigens these receptors bind are not known. The library was generated by 5' RACE. Sequencing was carried out with an Illumina HiSeq 2500. Starting from the raw public reads, TCRdb applied fastp trimming at Q25, assembled clones with MiXCR and retained in-frame beta chains. Identical CDR3 protein sequences are pooled into one entry, listed with their most common genes and DNA. The sample records fewer than 650,000 distinct CDR3 sequences, approximately 11% of which are singletons. The ten largest clones represent under 7.5% of the sample. Sequencing input: blood, either unsorted or a sorted T cell fraction (not recorded which). These receptors originate from a male donor with ankylosing spondylitis.

This clonotype was recorded a few times. V is TRBV7-9 and J is TRBJ1-2; D is undetermined. The germline gives CDR1 SEHNR, CDR2 FQNEAQ (reference sequence). V was pared by 5 bases and J by 3 bases, with 13 bases between. This CDR3 is 14 amino acids long. The CDR3 sequence is CASSPPTLYYGYTF. The CDR3 DNA is TGTGCCAGCAGCCCACCGACCCTTTACTATGGCTACACCTTC.

This clonotype has only a few counts. This sequence joins TRBV20-1 and TRBJ2-3, with D possibly called TRBD1 or TRBD2 (6 bases each). The CDR3 length is 14 residues. Germline loops: CDR1 DFQATT, CDR2 SNEGSKA (reference sequence). The ends were cut back, 0 bases at V and 4 bases at J, with 11 bases in the middle. The CDR3 coding sequence is TGCAGTGCTAGAGATTACGGGGGCGCAGATACGCAGTATTTT. It specifies CSARDYGGADTQYF.

The chain combines TRBV24-1 with TRBJ2-4; no clear D gene. CDR3 length equals 15 residues. The V gene's germline CDR1 is KGHDR and CDR2 SFDVKD. V was shortened by 11 bases and J by 3 bases, with 19 bases between the two germline ends. The CDR3 nucleotides are TGTGCCAACCTTTTTAATATTCTAAACAAAAACATTCAGTACTTC. It translates to CANLFNILNKNIQYF.

This chain links TRBV12-3 or TRBV12-4 with TRBJ2-3, with TRBD2 matching over 12 bases. This CDR3 contains 15 residues. V lost 6 bases to trimming and J lost 2 bases; unmatched junction nucleotides: 3. In nucleotides, the CDR3 is TGTGCCAGCAGGTGGACTAGCGGGGTCACAGATACGCAGTATTTT. As protein: CASRWTSGVTDTQYF.

In this sample, this clonotype turned up a few times. The gene calls are TRBV20-1 and TRBJ2-7; possible D gene TRBD1, 6 bases. The germline gives CDR1 DFQATT, CDR2 SNEGSKA (reference sequence). The CDR3 loop spans 11 amino acids. Trimming took off 3 bases at V and 9 bases at J, with 12 bases between the two ends. CDR3: CSASQGIGQYF. The CDR3 DNA sequence: TGCAGTGCTAGTCAGGGGATCGGGCAGTACTTC.

The chain links TRBV7-8 to TRBJ2-2; possibly TRBD2 for D (6 bases). From germline, CDR1 is SGHVS and CDR2 FQNEAQ. Trimming shortened V by 3 bases and J by 6 bases, and 23 bases separated the two germline ends. The CDR3 is made up of 18 amino acids. The CDR3 here is CASSFAMAGRVFAGELFF. The CDR3 bases are TGTGCCAGCAGCTTTGCTATGGCGGGAAGGGTCTTCGCCGGGGAGCTGTTTTTT.

The chain joins TRBV7-8 to TRBJ2-7, with unresolved D. The CDR3 contains 15 residues. The germline CDR1 and CDR2 sequences are SGHVS and FQNEAQ. V lost 5 bases and J 0 bases, leaving 14 bases between the germline ends. In DNA, the CDR3 is TGTGCCAGCAGCGCTTCGATGTCGAGCTCCTACGAGCAGTACTTC. Translation: CASSASMSSSYEQYF.

This clonotype was seen more than once but under ten times. The chain recombines TRBV29-1 with TRBJ2-5; 7 positions agree with TRBD2. CDR1 and CDR2 (germline): SQVTM, ANQGSEA. Germline trimming cut 0 bases from V and 7 bases from J; bases unmatched to any gene: 8. There are 14 residues in the CDR3. The CDR3 protein is CSVEDSGLGGTQYF. CDR3 DNA sequence: TGCAGCGTTGAAGATAGCGGGCTCGGTGGGACCCAGTACTTC.